This is a list of T cell receptor beta chains from one sample in a study of blood T cells in healthy people across ages. MiXCR was run by TCRdb on the 5' RACE reads, yielding one entry per CDR3 protein. The table shows some 1,500,000 distinct CDR3 sequences, with roughly two fifths occurring only once. The source material was blood. Every receptor here comes from a woman aged 18-29 years in good health. Each CDR3 is given with its conserved first and last residue. The order of the fields is D gene, CDR3 length, J gene, V gene, clone size, CDR3 DNA, CDR3 protein. D genes are given only for firm matches. Expanded clones get a size class; other rows say once, few or many, or leave the size out.

d_call: TRBD1; cdr3_length: 14; j_call: TRBJ1-2; v_call: TRBV4-1; clone_size: NA; cdr3_nt: TGCGCCAGCAGCCAGAGAGACAGGGTGGGGGGCTACACCTTC; cdr3_aa: CASSQRDRVGGYTF
d_call: TRBD2; cdr3_length: 15; j_call: TRBJ2-3; v_call: TRBV3-1; clone_size: few; cdr3_nt: TGTGCCAGCAGTTCCGGGACTAGCCCGTCAGATACGCAGTATTTT; cdr3_aa: CASSSGTSPSDTQYF
d_call: NA; cdr3_length: 11; j_call: TRBJ1-1; v_call: TRBV12-3/TRBV12-4; clone_size: NA; cdr3_nt: TGTGCCAGCAGTGAGTCCGGGGGAGCTTTCTTT; cdr3_aa: CASSESGGAFF
d_call: NA; cdr3_length: 17; j_call: TRBJ2-1; v_call: TRBV4-3; clone_size: many; cdr3_nt: TGCGCCAGCAGCCAAGAATTAGTAGGAACCCGCGGGAATGAGCAGTTCTTC; cdr3_aa: CASSQELVGTRGNEQFF
d_call: NA; cdr3_length: 12; j_call: TRBJ1-5; v_call: TRBV20-1; clone_size: few; cdr3_nt: TGCAGTGCTAGAGATACCCATCAGCCCCAGCATTTT; cdr3_aa: CSARDTHQPQHF
d_call: TRBD1; cdr3_length: 16; j_call: TRBJ2-7; v_call: TRBV3-1; clone_size: NA; cdr3_nt: TGTGCCAGCAGCGCTACCGGGGACAGGGGATCCTACGAGCAGTACTTC; cdr3_aa: CASSATGDRGSYEQYF
d_call: TRBD2; cdr3_length: 13; j_call: TRBJ2-1; v_call: TRBV4-1; clone_size: NA; cdr3_nt: TGCGCCAGCAGCCAAGTGGGCGGGAGTGAGCAGTTCTTC; cdr3_aa: CASSQVGGSEQFF
d_call: NA; cdr3_length: 14; j_call: TRBJ2-1; v_call: TRBV4-2; clone_size: NA; cdr3_nt: TGTGCCAGCAGCCAAGCGGGGAACTACAATGAGCAGTTCTTC; cdr3_aa: CASSQAGNYNEQFF
d_call: NA; cdr3_length: 16; j_call: TRBJ1-2; v_call: TRBV7-9; clone_size: few; cdr3_nt: TGTGCCAGCAGCGGTACACGCGGACGAATTAACTATGGCTACACCTTC; cdr3_aa: CASSGTRGRINYGYTF
d_call: TRBD1; cdr3_length: 15; j_call: TRBJ1-4; v_call: TRBV5-1; clone_size: few; cdr3_nt: TGCGCCAGCAGCGTGGACAGGGGAGCTAATGAAAAGCTGTTTTTT; cdr3_aa: CASSVDRGANEKLFF
d_call: TRBD1; cdr3_length: 15; j_call: TRBJ1-1; v_call: TRBV24-1; clone_size: NA; cdr3_nt: TGTGCCACCAGTGACGATGACAGGGCAGATCGGAGGGCTTTCTTT; cdr3_aa: CATSDDDRADRRAFF
d_call: NA; cdr3_length: 14; j_call: TRBJ1-2; v_call: TRBV7-2; clone_size: NA; cdr3_nt: TGTGCCAGCAGCTTATTAGACAGCTACTATGGCTACACCTTC; cdr3_aa: CASSLLDSYYGYTF
d_call: NA; cdr3_length: 12; j_call: TRBJ2-2; v_call: TRBV12-3/TRBV12-4; clone_size: once; cdr3_nt: TGTGCCAGACCCGTCCGGGACGGGGAGCTGTTTTTT; cdr3_aa: CARPVRDGELFF
d_call: TRBD2; cdr3_length: 19; j_call: TRBJ2-1; v_call: TRBV28; clone_size: NA; cdr3_nt: TGTGCCAGCAGTCCCGCCGTGGGGACTACAAAATACCACACCTACGAGCAGTTCTTC; cdr3_aa: CASSPAVGTTKYHTYEQFF
d_call: NA; cdr3_length: 14; j_call: TRBJ1-4; v_call: TRBV14; clone_size: NA; cdr3_nt: TGTACCAGCAGCCAACAGGGCGTTCGGGAAAAACTGTTTTTT; cdr3_aa: CTSSQQGVREKLFF
d_call: NA; cdr3_length: 12; j_call: TRBJ1-1; v_call: TRBV13; clone_size: NA; cdr3_nt: TGTACCAGCAGCTTCGGACAGACGAGAGCTTTCTTT; cdr3_aa: CTSSFGQTRAFF
d_call: TRBD2; cdr3_length: 16; j_call: TRBJ2-5; v_call: TRBV12-3/TRBV12-4; clone_size: NA; cdr3_nt: TGTGCCAGCAGTTTAGGGCTTACGAAGGGGAGGGATGGGCAGTACTTC; cdr3_aa: CASSLGLTKGRDGQYF
d_call: TRBD1; cdr3_length: 15; j_call: TRBJ1-1; v_call: TRBV4-3; clone_size: few; cdr3_nt: TGCGCCAGCAGCCATCAGGACAGGATGAACACTGAAGCTTTCTTT; cdr3_aa: CASSHQDRMNTEAFF
d_call: TRBD2; cdr3_length: 16; j_call: TRBJ2-7; v_call: TRBV5-6; clone_size: NA; cdr3_nt: TGTGCCAGCAGCGAAACTAGCGGGTCGACCTACAATGAGCAGTACTTC; cdr3_aa: CASSETSGSTYNEQYF
d_call: TRBD1; cdr3_length: 15; j_call: TRBJ2-3; v_call: TRBV28; clone_size: NA; cdr3_nt: TGTGCCAGCAGTTTGCACAGGGGCGCAGTAGATACGCAGTATTTT; cdr3_aa: CASSLHRGAVDTQYF
d_call: NA; cdr3_length: 13; j_call: TRBJ1-4; v_call: TRBV29-1; clone_size: few; cdr3_nt: TGCAGCGTTGTCAGGCGGACTAATGAAAAACTGTTTTTT; cdr3_aa: CSVVRRTNEKLFF
d_call: NA; cdr3_length: 16; j_call: TRBJ2-3; v_call: TRBV27; clone_size: NA; cdr3_nt: TGTGCCAGCAGTCCGATTACAGGGCCCGGCAATCAGCCCCAGTATTTT; cdr3_aa: CASSPITGPGNQPQYF